This T cell receptor beta chain came from a study of T cells in Graves' hyperthyroidism and ophthalmopathy. Study-level background: Peripheral blood collection took place at initial diagnosis, before any treatment.

This clonotype occurred many times. Antigen: not known. Authors of the study amplified TCR beta CDR3 regions from RNA transcripts. RT-PCR in the first round (using the HTBI primer set) targeted the TCR CDR3. MiXCR was run by TCRdb on the multiplex PCR reads, yielding one entry per CDR3 protein. This table holds nearly 250,000 distinct CDR3 sequences, about 25% found once. The CDR3 has 15 amino acids. With V trimmed by 4 bases and J by 1 base, 1 base remained unmatched. Per germline, CDR1 SGHAT and CDR2 FQNNGV. Fresh peripheral blood, about 10 ml of it, supplied the PBMCs. Whole-study findings and limits: Stable hyperthyroidism and ophthalmopathy were separated using 13 V-J signatures. The model anticipated ophthalmopathy a median about 7 months pre-onset.

This TCR was recovered from a woman between 40 and 55 years old with Graves' ophthalmopathy. The genes are TRBV11-2 and TRBJ2-7, with 13 bases lining up with TRBD2. Sequencing input: blood. In nucleotides, the CDR3 is TGTGCCAGCAGCTCGGGACTAGCGGGATCCTACGAGCAGTACTTC. Protein product: CASSSGLAGSYEQYF.